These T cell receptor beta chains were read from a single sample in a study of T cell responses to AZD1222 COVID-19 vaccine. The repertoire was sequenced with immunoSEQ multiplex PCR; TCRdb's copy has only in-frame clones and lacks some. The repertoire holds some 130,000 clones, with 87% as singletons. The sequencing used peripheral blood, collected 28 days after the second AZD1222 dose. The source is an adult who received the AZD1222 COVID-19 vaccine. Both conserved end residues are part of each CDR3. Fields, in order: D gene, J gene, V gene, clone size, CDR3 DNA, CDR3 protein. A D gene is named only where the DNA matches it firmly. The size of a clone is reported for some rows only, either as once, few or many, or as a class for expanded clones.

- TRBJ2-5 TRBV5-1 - TGCGCCAGCAGCTTGGATCCAGGGATTTCGGAGACCCAGTACTTC CASSLDPGISETQYF
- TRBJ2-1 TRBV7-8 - TGTGCCAGCAGCCGCCCGGGGGTAGGGCAGTTCTTC CASSRPGVGQFF
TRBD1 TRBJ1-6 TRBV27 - TGTGCCAGCAGGGACAGGAGCTCCTATAATTCACCCCTCCACTTT CASRDRSSYNSPLHF
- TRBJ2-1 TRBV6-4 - TGTGCCAGCAGTGTAAGGGGTCTTGGTGAGCAGTTCTTC CASSVRGLGEQFF
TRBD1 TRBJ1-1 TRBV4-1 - TGCGCCAGCAGCCAAGATCACGGGAGACAGGGGGAAGCTTTCTTT CASSQDHGRQGEAFF
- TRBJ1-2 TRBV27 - TGTGCCAGCAGTTTATCTGGGGACGGCTACACCTTC CASSLSGDGYTF
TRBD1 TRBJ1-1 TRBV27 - TGTGCCAGCAGAACAACAGGGGGCATCGCTGAAGCTTTCTTT CASRTTGGIAEAFF
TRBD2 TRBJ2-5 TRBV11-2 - TGTGCCAGCAGCTGGACTAGCCGCGGGGAGACCCAGTACTTC CASSWTSRGETQYF
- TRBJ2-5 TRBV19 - TGTGCCAGTAGTATACGGGGTGGCGGGGAGACCCAGTACTTC CASSIRGGGETQYF
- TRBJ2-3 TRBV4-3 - TGCGCCAGCAGCCAAGATCACCGAGAGTCAAATACGCAGTATTTT CASSQDHRESNTQYF
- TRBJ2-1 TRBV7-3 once TGTGCCAGCAGCTTATCAGGGGTTGGCAATGAGCAGTTCTTC CASSLSGVGNEQFF
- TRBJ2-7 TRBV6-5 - TGTGCCAGCACCCGAACAGGGAGAGGCGAGCAGTACTTC CASTRTGRGEQYF
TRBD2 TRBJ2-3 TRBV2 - TGTGCCAGCACCCGAGGCGGGGGATCAGATACGCAGTATTTT CASTRGGGSDTQYF
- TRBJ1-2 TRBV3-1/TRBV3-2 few TGTGCCAGCAGCCCCTTATCGGTCGGTACCTATGGCTACACCTTC CASSPLSVGTYGYTF
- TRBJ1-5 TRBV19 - TGTGCCAGTAGTATCAACGGCCGAGGTTCCAATCAGCCCCAGCATTTT CASSINGRGSNQPQHF
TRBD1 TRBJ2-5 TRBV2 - TGTGCCAGCAGTGGTACAGGGGTCACCGTCGGGGAGACCCAGTACTTC CASSGTGVTVGETQYF
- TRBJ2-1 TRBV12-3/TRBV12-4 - TGTGCCAGCAGAAGAAATGAGCAGTTCTTC CASRRNEQFF
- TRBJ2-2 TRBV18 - TGTGCCAGCTCACCCAACGGACTACCGAACACCGGGGAGCTGTTTTTT CASSPNGLPNTGELFF
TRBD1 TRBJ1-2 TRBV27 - TGTGCCAGCAGCCTATCCAGGGGGTTCGACTATGGCTACACCTTC CASSLSRGFDYGYTF
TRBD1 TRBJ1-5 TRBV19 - TGTGCCAGTAGCCCGACAGGGGGAAATCAGCCCCAGCATTTT CASSPTGGNQPQHF
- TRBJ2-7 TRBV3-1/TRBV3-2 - TGTGCCAGCAGCACCGCCAGGGCGGCTACTGCCTACGAGCAGTACTTC CASSTARAATAYEQYF
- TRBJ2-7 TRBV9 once TGTGCCAGCAGCGTACGGGACACCTCCTACGAGCAGTACTTC CASSVRDTSYEQYF
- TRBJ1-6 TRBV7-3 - TGTGCCAGCAGCTCGGAAATTAATTCACCCCTCCACTTT CASSSEINSPLHF
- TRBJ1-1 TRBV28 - TGTGCCAGCAGATCTCAAGGCAGGCCTGAAGCTTTCTTT CASRSQGRPEAFF
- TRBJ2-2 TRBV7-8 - TGTGCCAGCAGCCCCCGTGCCACCGGGGAGCTGTTTTTT CASSPRATGELFF
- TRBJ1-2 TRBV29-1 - TGCAGCGTTGTTAGGGCTAACTATGGCTACACCTTC CSVVRANYGYTF
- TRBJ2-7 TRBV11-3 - TGTGCCACCGGGCTGGGGGGAAGGGTTACCTACGAGCAGTACTTC CATGLGGRVTYEQYF
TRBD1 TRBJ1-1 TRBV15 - TGTGCCACCAGCAGGGACAGGATAATCACTGAAGCTTTCTTT CATSRDRIITEAFF
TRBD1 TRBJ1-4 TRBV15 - TGTGCCACCAGCAGAACCGGACAGGGGATAGAAAAACTGTTTTTT CATSRTGQGIEKLFF
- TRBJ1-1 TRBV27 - TGTGCCAGCAGTTTATCGCGGGGGGACACTGAAGCTTTCTTT CASSLSRGDTEAFF
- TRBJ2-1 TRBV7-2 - TGTGCCAGCAGCTTAGTGGAGGGGCTCGTCAATGAGCAGTTCTTC CASSLVEGLVNEQFF
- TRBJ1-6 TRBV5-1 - TGCGCCAGCAGCTGGAGGGGGGGCGATGATAATTCACCCCTCCACTTT CASSWRGGDDNSPLHF
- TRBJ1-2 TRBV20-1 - TGCAGTGCTCCGGACCTCTATGGCTACACCTTC CSAPDLYGYTF
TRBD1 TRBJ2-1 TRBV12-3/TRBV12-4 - TGTGCCAGCAACCTACAGGGGTGGAATGAGCAGTTCTTC CASNLQGWNEQFF
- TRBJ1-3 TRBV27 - TGTGCCAGCAGGCGCGCGGGGGGAAACACCATATATTTT CASRRAGGNTIYF
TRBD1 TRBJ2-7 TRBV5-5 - TGTGCCAGCAGCTCCTTCGGGACAGGGGTCTCCTACGAGCAGTACTTC CASSSFGTGVSYEQYF
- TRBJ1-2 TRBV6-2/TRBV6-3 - TGTGCCAGCAGCTATAACCCCAACTATGGCTACACCTTC CASSYNPNYGYTF
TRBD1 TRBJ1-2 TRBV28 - TGTGCCAGCAGATCAAGACAGGGGACTAACTATGGCTACACCTTC CASRSRQGTNYGYTF
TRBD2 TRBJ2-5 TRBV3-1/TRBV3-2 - TGTGCCAGCAGCCCAGCAGGCGGGGGGCCGGGAGAGACCCAGTACTTC CASSPAGGGPGETQYF
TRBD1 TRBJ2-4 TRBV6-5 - TGTGCCAGCAGGAGGGACAGGGGGGTCGTAAACATTCAGTACTTC CASRRDRGVVNIQYF
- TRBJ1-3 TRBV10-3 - TGTGCCATCAGTGAGAGCGGGTATTCGGGAAACACCATATATTTT CAISESGYSGNTIYF
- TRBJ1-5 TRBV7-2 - TGTGCCAGCAGCTTAGGATTGGGGGGTTATCAGCCCCAGCATTTT CASSLGLGGYQPQHF
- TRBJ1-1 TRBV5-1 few TGCGCCAGCAGCTTGCTTTTAACGAACACTGAAGCTTTCTTT CASSLLLTNTEAFF